One and the same sample provided the 20 T cell receptor beta chains below, sequenced in a study of cytomegalovirus exposure and HLA in healthy donors. PCR used 60 Vbeta primers and 13 Jbeta primers. TCRdb's copy holds only in-frame clones and misses some; the assay was immunoSEQ multiplex PCR. The sample shows some 99,000 clones, approximately 73% of them seen only once. The sequencing sample was made of PBMCs. The receptors come from a man aged 40-55 years in good health and CMV-seronegative.

This sequence joins TRBV4-1 and TRBJ2-7, with 11 bases that match TRBD2. The CDR3 runs 13 residues. With 10 bases clipped from V and 2 bases from J, the junction kept 4 bases outside the gene matches. From germline, CDR1 is MGHRA and CDR2 YSYEKL. The CDR3, as DNA: TGCGCCACCACTAGCGGGGGACCCTACGAGCAGTACTTC. This sequence encodes CATTSGGPYEQYF.

This chain joins TRBV5-1 and TRBJ2-5; TRBD2 aligns across 9 bases. V shed 0 bases and J 1 base; nucleotides not matched to a gene: 4. The CDR3 runs to 16 residues. CDR1 is SGHRS and CDR2 is YFSETQ in the germline V gene. The CDR3 here is CASSLAQRGVQETQYF. The CDR3, as DNA: TGCGCCAGCAGCTTGGCCCAGCGGGGGGTCCAAGAGACCCAGTACTTC.

The DNA of the CDR3 is TGTGCCAGCAGCCAAATTCGGACAGGGGATTCACCCCTCCACTTT. Protein product: CASSQIRTGDSPLHF. The rearrangement links TRBV4-2 to TRBJ1-6; TRBD1 agrees at 9 bases. CDR3 length: 15 residues. CDR1 is LGHNA, CDR2 YNFKEQ, per germline. V lost 2 bases and J lost 8; bases outside the gene matches: 4.

The rearrangement uses TRBV4-1 and TRBJ2-3; no firm D call. The CDR3 loop spans 12 amino acids. Germline V gene data show CDR1 as MGHRA and CDR2 as YSYEKL. Deletions cut 5 bases from V and 8 bases from J, with 11 bases between. CDR3 sequence (DNA): TGCGCCAGCAGCTTCCTTTACGGTACGCAGTATTTT. It is translated as CASSFLYGTQYF.

V usage is TRBV19 and J usage is TRBJ1-6, with D maybe TRBD1 (6 bases). V was trimmed by 6 bases and J by 5 bases, leaving 11 bases between them. The germline V gene has CDR1 LNHDA and CDR2 SQIVND (reference sequence). The CDR3 is made up of 14 amino acids. In nucleotides, the CDR3 is TGTGCCAGTAGGCAGGGGACCCATAATTCACCCCTCCACTTT. This gives the protein CASRQGTHNSPLHF. The full variable domain, rest sourced from reference TRBV19 and TRBJ1-6, is DGGITQSPKYLFRKEGQNVTLSCEQNLNHDAMYWYRQDPGQGLRLIYYSQIVNDFQKGDIAEGYSVSREKKESFPLTVTSAQKNPTAFYLCASRQGTHNSPLHFGNGTRLTVT.

The chain has TRBV6-5 and TRBJ1-3, with 7 bases aligning to TRBD1. This CDR3 is 15 amino acids long. CDR1 MNHEY and CDR2 SVGAGI come from the germline V gene. With V trimmed by 6 bases and J by 3 bases, 8 bases remained unmatched. The CDR3 protein is CASRQAGGSGNTIYF. The CDR3 DNA follows: TGTGCCAGCAGGCAGGCAGGGGGAAGTGGAAACACCATATATTTT.

The chain is built from TRBV10-3 and TRBJ2-3; TRBD2 matches 10 bases. The CDR3 has 14 residues. CDR1 is ENHRY, CDR2 SYGVKD, per germline. J gave up 4 bases and V 7 bases, and 5 bases lay outside the gene matches. The CDR3 sequence is CAITPAGGSDTQYF. The CDR3 DNA reads TGTGCCATCACACCAGCGGGGGGGTCAGATACGCAGTATTTT.

This chain connects TRBV1 to TRBJ2-5; the table names TRBD2, a call not compared with the DNA. TRBV1 is a listed pseudogene. CDR3 length: 18 residues. Here the CDR3 DNA reads TGCACCAGCAGCCAACCATATCTTATGACTAGCGGAAAAGAGACCCAGTACTTC. This translates into CTSSQPYLMTSGKETQYF.

This clone was seen a single time. The chain employs TRBV27 and TRBJ2-7, with 9 bases lining up with TRBD2. The CDR3 length is 16 residues. Losses at the gene ends were 5 bases for V and 3 bases for J; bases not matched to a gene: 11. From germline, CDR1 is MNHEY and CDR2 SMNVEV (reference sequence). This CDR3 reads CASSLAGGDRNYEQYF. The DNA for the CDR3 is TGTGCCAGCAGTCTCGCGGGGGGGGACAGAAACTACGAGCAGTACTTC.

The rearrangement joins TRBV27 to TRBJ2-7; TRBD2 might be the D (5 bases). The CDR3 contains 13 residues. Per germline, CDR1 MNHEY and CDR2 SMNVEV (reference sequence). Trimming removed 3 bases from V and 4 bases from J, with 10 bases in between. The CDR3 spells CASSFTREYEQYF. The CDR3 DNA reads as TGTGCCAGCAGTTTTACCCGGGAATACGAGCAGTACTTC.

The count of this clone is one. The chain has TRBV28 and TRBJ2-3; a weak D match, TRBD2 (6 bases). The length of the CDR3 is 16 residues. V was clipped by 0 bases and J by 1 base, with 11 bases between them. The germline gives CDR1 MDHEN, CDR2 SYDVKM. CDR3 DNA sequence: TGTGCCAGCAGTTTATGGACTAGTCTAGGCACAGATACGCAGTATTTT. This translates into CASSLWTSLGTDTQYF.

This CDR3 is CASSELLGEDIQYF. CDR3 bases: TGTGCCAGCAGTGAACTCTTGGGGGAGGACATTCAGTACTTC. The rearrangement links TRBV25-1 to TRBJ2-4; possibly TRBD2 for D (6 bases). There are 14 residues in the CDR3. CDR1 and CDR2 from the germline V gene are MGHDK and SYGVNS. V was clipped by 2 bases and J by 8 bases, with 13 bases between them.

V is TRBV9 and J is TRBJ1-1, with D possibly matching TRBD1 (5 bases). The germline CDR1 and CDR2 sequences are SGDLS and YYNGEE. The CDR3 sequence is 15 residues long. Trimming shortened V by 4 bases and J by 1 base, and 14 bases separated the two germline ends. CDR3 nucleotide sequence: TGTGCCAGCAGCCTCTCGACAGTCGCGAACACTGAAGCTTTCTTT. Its translation is CASSLSTVANTEAFF.

The V gene is TRBV28, the J gene TRBJ1-6; D may be TRBD1 (5 bases). This CDR3 comprises 14 residues. The V and J ends lost 9 bases and 10 bases respectively, with 19 bases between them. Germline CDR1 and CDR2: MDHEN and SYDVKM. CDR3: CASQGYTAKSPLHF. In nucleotides, the CDR3 is TGTGCCAGTCAGGGTTATACGGCCAAGTCACCCCTCCACTTT.

CDR3 in amino acids: CASRQGTQAFF. In DNA, the CDR3 is TGTGCCAGTAGGCAGGGTACCCAAGCTTTCTTT. The chain couples TRBV19 to TRBJ1-1; possibly TRBD1 for D (5 bases). This CDR3 has 11 residues. Germline CDR1 and CDR2: LNHDA and SQIVND (reference sequence). Trimming cost V 6 bases and J 9 bases, with 11 bases left between them. Filled out from reference TRBV19 and TRBJ1-1, the complete variable domain reads DGGITQSPKYLFRKEGQNVTLSCEQNLNHDAMYWYRQDPGQGLRLIYYSQIVNDFQKGDIAEGYSVSREKKESFPLTVTSAQKNPTAFYLCASRQGTQAFFGQGTRLTVV.

The chain joins TRBV29-1 to TRBJ2-1; 12 bases are a match to TRBD2. The CDR3 runs to 13 residues. J gave up 9 bases and V 6 bases, and 6 bases lay outside the gene matches. Germline V lookup: CDR1 SQVTM, CDR2 ANQGSEA. The CDR3 DNA sequence: TGCAGCGTGCCTAGCGGGGGGGCGGGTGAGCAGTTCTTC. This gives the protein CSVPSGGAGEQFF.

The V and J genes are TRBV19 and TRBJ1-6, with TRBD1 as a possible D gene (6 bases). Germline V gene sequence: CDR1 LNHDA, CDR2 SQIVND (reference sequence). Between the trimmed V and J ends, which lost 7 bases and 9 bases, there was a span of 16 bases. The CDR3 has 14 amino acids. The CDR3 protein is CASTPFGGGSPLHF. As DNA, the CDR3 is TGTGCCAGTACCCCTTTTGGGGGCGGTTCACCCCTCCACTTT.

This clone was seen a few times. As DNA, the CDR3 is TGCAGCGTTGAAGACCCGGACAGCTTTGCAACTAATGAAAAACTGTTTTTT. It encodes CSVEDPDSFATNEKLFF. The chain couples TRBV29-1 to TRBJ1-4, with D perhaps matching TRBD1 (6 bases). Per the germline V gene, CDR1 is SQVTM and CDR2 is ANQGSEA. The CDR3 contains 17 residues. The V end was cut by 0 bases, the J end by 0 bases, with 14 bases between.

The chain employs TRBV27 and TRBJ1-5; TRBD1 matches at 7 bases. Trimming took 3 bases from V and 2 from J; bases not matched to a gene: 1. Germline V gives CDR1 MNHEY, CDR2 SMNVEV (reference sequence). This CDR3 region has 14 residues. The CDR3 nucleotides read TGTGCCAGCAGTTTGGGGACAGGCAATCAGCCCCAGCATTTT. Its protein is CASSLGTGNQPQHF.

The rearrangement joins TRBV18 to TRBJ2-7; a possible D gene is TRBD2 (6 bases). The V gene's germline CDR1 is KGHSH and CDR2 LQKENI. Trimming removed 3 bases at V and 2 bases at J, with 11 bases between. The CDR3 is 14 residues long. The CDR3 DNA reads TGTGCCAGCTCACCGGGGGGAAGCCCCTACGAGCAGTACTTC. The encoded protein is CASSPGGSPYEQYF. The complete variable domain, with remaining parts taken from reference TRBV18 and TRBJ2-7, reads NAGVMQNPRHLVRRRGQEARLRCSPMKGHSHVYWYRQLPEEGLKFMVYLQKENIIDESGMPKERFSAEFPKEGPSILRIQQVVRGDSAAYFCASSPGGSPYEQYFGPGTRLTVT.